This T cell receptor beta chain was sequenced during a study of CD8 T cells in ankylosing spondylitis. Deletions cut 0 bases from V and 4 bases from J, with 15 bases between. The CDR3 is 15 residues long. Per germline, CDR1 SQVTM and CDR2 ANQGSEA. Study-wide results and limits: As for the disease-linked clones, they showed a CD8+ phenotype and occurred at relatively low frequencies in peripheral blood.

This clonotype was counted many times. Its target is not known. Construction of TCR beta libraries was performed using quantitative 5'-RACE with molecular barcodes. TCRdb re-called the 5' RACE reads through MiXCR, storing one row per CDR3 protein. Of under 300,000 distinct CDR3 sequences listed, around 11% are singletons. The clonotype was recovered from a male donor with ankylosing spondylitis or in good health (not recorded which). The rearrangement joins TRBV29-1 to TRBJ1-1; TRBD1 is a possible D gene (5 bases). Input material: blood, either unsorted or a sorted T cell fraction (not recorded which). The chain's CDR3 is CSVEDGLSGGTEAFF. CDR3 coding DNA: TGCAGCGTTGAAGATGGACTCTCTGGGGGCACTGAAGCTTTCTTT. Combining the CDR3 with reference TRBV29-1 and TRBJ1-1 gives the whole variable domain SAVISQKPSRDICQRGTSLTIQCQVDSQVTMMFWYRQQPGQSLTLIATANQGSEATYESGFVIDKFPISRPNLTFSTLTVSNMSPEDSSIYLCSVEDGLSGGTEAFFGQGTRLTVV.